These 32 T cell receptor beta chains were all obtained from the same sample, sequenced in a study of regulatory T cells in long-lasting Graves disease. As to time point: newly diagnosed GD, antithyroid drugs for less than 3 months. Following extraction of RNA from PBMCs, that RNA was used to make the TCR library. Sequencing libraries for TCR beta were prepared with iRepertoire HTBI primers and Arm-PCR of CDR3 regions. TCRdb re-called the multiplex PCR reads through MiXCR, storing one row per CDR3 protein. The table has about 520,000 distinct CDR3 sequences, approximately 12% seen once. These data were also filed under a second study, of T cells in Graves' hyperthyroidism and ophthalmopathy.

Source: peripheral blood mononuclear cells (PBMCs), taken at new diagnosis, from a patient treated with antithyroid drugs. These receptor sequences come from a woman in her twenties or thirties with Graves disease.

This clonotype was observed many times. The V gene is TRBV7-9, the J gene TRBJ2-7, with TRBD1 as a possible D gene (6 bases). CDR3 length equals 13 residues. Between the trimmed V and J ends, which lost 6 bases and 3 bases, there was a span of 12 bases. CDR1 and CDR2 (germline): SEHNR, FQNEAQ (reference sequence). The CDR3 spells CASSGRDIYEQYF. The CDR3 DNA is TGTGCCAGCAGTGGCAGGGACATCTACGAGCAGTACTTC.

In its sample, this clonotype was seen many times. The rearrangement links TRBV20-1 to TRBJ1-6, with a possible D match to TRBD1 (6 bases). The CDR3 contains 15 residues. Germline CDR1 and CDR2: DFQATT and SNEGSKA (reference sequence). Deletions cut 7 bases from V and 1 base from J, with 14 bases between. CDR3 DNA: TGCAGTGTCAGACAGGATGTATCCTATAATTCACCCCTCCACTTT. Translated: CSVRQDVSYNSPLHF.

In this sample, this clonotype turned up many times. V usage is TRBV18 and J usage is TRBJ2-5; 10 nucleotides match TRBD1. This CDR3 has 15 amino acids. Germline lookup yields CDR1 KGHSH and CDR2 LQKENI. J lost 4 bases, V lost 8 bases, and 10 bases had no gene match. CDR3 in DNA: TGTGCCAGCCGAGACAGGGGGCGAAGTTCAGAGACCCAGTACTTC. It translates to CASRDRGRSSETQYF.

The rearrangement links TRBV5-1 to TRBJ2-2; D uncertain. Germline CDR1 reads SGHRS; CDR2 reads YFSETQ. This CDR3 spans 19 amino acids. V dropped 2 bases and J dropped 6 bases, with 26 bases sitting between them. The CDR3 nucleotides read TGCGCCAGCAGCTTCTTTTCCGGACCCACCCAGGTCAACCCCGGGGAGCTGTTTTTT. Amino acid sequence: CASSFFSGPTQVNPGELFF.

In its sample, this clonotype was seen a few times. This sequence joins TRBV3-1 and TRBJ2-1; possible D gene TRBD1, 6 bases. In germline, CDR1 is LGHDT, CDR2 YNNKEL (reference sequence). The CDR3 contains 16 residues. V lost 0 bases to trimming and J lost 2 bases, with 11 bases between them. The CDR3 sequence is CASSQDQGSAYNEQFF. The CDR3 region has the DNA TGTGCCAGCAGCCAAGATCAGGGGAGTGCCTACAATGAGCAGTTCTTC.

This clonotype turned up a few times. This chain connects TRBV9 to TRBJ1-2; TRBD1 is a possible D gene (5 bases). Trimming removed 8 bases at V and 4 bases at J, with 15 bases between. Germline assignment: CDR1 SGDLS and CDR2 YYNGEE. The CDR3 consists of 13 residues. The CDR3 DNA reads as TGTGCCAGTAGTATCGGGGGATTCTATGGCTACACCTTC. The encoded protein is CASSIGGFYGYTF.

This clonotype was seen ten or more times. Here the CDR3 DNA reads TGTGCCAGCAGACTAAGGACCGTTGGGACCTACGAGCAGTACTTC. Amino acid sequence: CASRLRTVGTYEQYF. The J gene is TRBJ2-7, the V gene TRBV28; no clear D. Trimming left V 6 bases short and J 2 bases short, with 17 bases between. The CDR3 covers 15 residues. Germline loops: CDR1 MDHEN, CDR2 SYDVKM.

A note on this clonotype: At one of its ends the junction is not consistent with the germline gene, which may arise from a read error. The rearrangement links TRBV11-2 to TRBJ2-3; the D is unclear. This CDR3 is 17 amino acids long. Germline lookup yields CDR1 SGHAT and CDR2 FQNNGV. The CDR3 DNA follows: TGTGCCAGCAGCCCCCGCGCTGGACCGAATTATCCAGATACGCGGTATTTT. Its translation: CASSPRAGPNYPDTRYF.

This clonotype has at least ten counts. The rearrangement joins TRBV11-2 to TRBJ1-1; D ambiguous. This CDR3 contains 16 residues. V was pared by 1 base and J by 4 bases, with 16 bases between. The V gene's germline CDR1 is SGHAT and CDR2 FQNNGV. CDR3 region: CASSLGRAGSPTEAFF. The CDR3, as DNA: TGTGCCAGCAGCTTAGGACGGGCGGGGTCCCCCACTGAAGCTTTCTTT.

The chain carries TRBV6-2 or TRBV6-3 and TRBJ2-3, with TRBD1 matching 9 bases. The V and J ends lost 7 bases and 1 base, in that order; junction bases with no gene match: 3. Germline V gene lookup returns CDR1 MNHEY and CDR2 SVGEGT. The CDR3 has 14 amino acids. In nucleotides, the CDR3 is TGTGCCAGCAAAAGGGACAGGGGCACAGATACGCAGTATTTT. Encoded protein: CASKRDRGTDTQYF.

This clonotype was counted many times. This rearrangement joins TRBV7-2 to TRBJ2-1; 8 nucleotides align to TRBD2. The germline V gene has CDR1 SGHTA and CDR2 FQGNSA. V dropped 1 base and J dropped 6; count of bases not matched to a gene: 5. This CDR3 spans 15 amino acids. DNA of the CDR3: TGTGCCAGCAGCTTAGGTCGGGGGGGGGGCAATGAGCAGTTCTTC. This gives the protein CASSLGRGGGNEQFF.

This clonotype appeared a few times. The V call is TRBV30, the J call TRBJ1-1, with a weak D call TRBD1 (6 bases). The V and J ends lost 8 bases and 1 base respectively, with 11 bases between them. This CDR3 has 12 residues. Germline V lookup: CDR1 GTSNPN, CDR2 SVGIG (reference sequence). CDR3 sequence reads: CAIGRGNTEAFF. CDR3 DNA: TGTGCCATAGGCAGGGGGAACACTGAAGCTTTCTTT.

The V call is TRBV19, the J call TRBJ2-1; D unclear. Germline assignment: CDR1 LNHDA and CDR2 SQIVND (reference sequence). The CDR3 is 12 residues long. Trimming left V 3 bases short and J 10 bases short, with 10 bases between. The CDR3 sequence: CASSIGVGEQFF. CDR3 in DNA: TGTGCCAGTAGTATTGGGGTAGGGGAGCAGTTCTTC.

This clonotype was seen ten or more times. The genes are TRBV15 and TRBJ2-7; possible D gene TRBD2, 7 bases. The germline CDR1 and CDR2 sequences are LNHNV and YYDKDF (reference sequence). V lost 0 bases, J lost 5 bases, and 14 bases lay in between. The CDR3 extends over 15 amino acids. CDR3 sequence reads: CATSRDYEGGNEQYF. The CDR3 DNA sequence: TGTGCCACCAGCAGAGATTATGAGGGGGGGAACGAGCAGTACTTC.

This clonotype was counted many times. The chain recombines TRBV12-5 with TRBJ1-1; D unclear. CDR1 is LGHNT, CDR2 FRNRAP, per germline. This CDR3 is 12 amino acids long. V shed 3 bases and J shed 5 bases, with 7 bases lying between them. CDR3 DNA: TGTGCTAGTGGTTTAGCCGGGACTGAAGCTTTCTTT. Amino acid sequence: CASGLAGTEAFF.

This clonotype occurred many times. The rearrangement uses TRBV6-1 and TRBJ2-3; D call uncertain. The V gene's germline CDR1 is MNHNS and CDR2 SASEGT. V was trimmed by 6 bases and J by 5 bases, leaving 15 bases between them. The CDR3 contains 14 residues. CDR3 loop: CASRRTISGDTQYF. For the CDR3, the DNA is TGTGCCAGCAGGAGGACGATTTCGGGAGATACGCAGTATTTT.

This chain uses TRBV25-1 with TRBJ1-3; 11 positions agree with TRBD1. The CDR3 spans 16 residues. V was pared by 3 bases and J by 3 bases, with 4 bases of the junction left unmatched. Germline V gives CDR1 MGHDK, CDR2 SYGVNS. The CDR3 loop reads CASSDRTGGGGNTIYF. For the CDR3, the DNA is TGTGCCAGCAGTGACCGGACAGGGGGCGGTGGAAACACCATATATTTT.

The rearrangement links TRBV27 to TRBJ2-7, with D tentatively TRBD2 (6 bases). In germline, CDR1 is MNHEY, CDR2 SMNVEV (reference sequence). The CDR3 sequence is 14 residues long. V was cut by 1 base and J by 4 bases, with 11 bases left in between. The CDR3 nucleotides read TGTGCCAGCAGTTTATATAGCGGTGGGTACGAGCAGTACTTC. Translation gives CASSLYSGGYEQYF.

This clonotype was detected ten times or more. The genes are TRBV5-1 and TRBJ2-5, with D perhaps given as TRBD1 or TRBD2 (5 bases each). Germline V gives CDR1 SGHRS, CDR2 YFSETQ. This CDR3 has 13 residues. Trimming took off 3 bases at V and 5 bases at J, with 11 bases between the two ends. The chain's CDR3 is CASSSGKGETQYF. CDR3 DNA: TGCGCCAGCAGCTCCGGGAAGGGGGAGACCCAGTACTTC.

This clonotype has at least ten counts. The J gene is TRBJ2-1, the V gene TRBV11-1; TRBD2 is a possible D gene (5 bases). Germline V gene lookup returns CDR1 SGHAT and CDR2 FQDESV (reference sequence). The CDR3 totals 19 residues. V lost 2 bases and J 0 bases, leaving 20 bases between the germline ends. The CDR3 is CASSLKSVSVLSSYNEQFF. Here the CDR3 DNA reads TGTGCCAGCAGCTTAAAATCTGTTAGCGTTTTAAGCTCCTACAATGAGCAGTTCTTC.

This clonotype was recorded many times. This rearrangement joins TRBV20-1 to TRBJ2-1, with 7 positions matching TRBD2. This CDR3 is 16 amino acids long. V shed 3 bases and J 7 bases; nucleotides not matched to a gene: 15. CDR1 and CDR2 from the germline V gene are DFQATT and SNEGSKA (reference sequence). The CDR3 protein is CSASLPPSGIGNEQFF. In DNA, the CDR3 is TGCAGTGCTAGTCTCCCTCCTAGCGGTATAGGGAATGAGCAGTTCTTC.

This clonotype was recorded at least ten times. The chain has TRBV6-9 and TRBJ2-2, with D possibly called TRBD1 or TRBD2 (5 bases each). CDR3 size: 13 residues. Trimming cost V 4 bases and J 7 bases, with 10 bases left between them. The germline gives CDR1 MNHGY, CDR2 SVAAGI. The CDR3 loop reads CASSFRDGGELFF. DNA for the CDR3: TGTGCCAGCAGTTTCCGGGACGGCGGGGAGCTGTTTTTT.

There are a few counts of this clonotype. The DNA for the CDR3 is TGCAGCGTTGACATCTCTGGGAACACTGAAGCTTTCTTT. Translating gives CSVDISGNTEAFF. This chain uses TRBV29-1 with TRBJ1-1; the D is unclear. This CDR3 is 13 amino acids long. Trimming stripped 3 bases from V and 1 base from J, with 9 bases between. In germline, CDR1 is SQVTM, CDR2 ANQGSEA. The full variable domain, with the rest looked up from reference TRBV29-1 and TRBJ1-1, is SAVISQKPSRDICQRGTSLTIQCQVDSQVTMMFWYRQQPGQSLTLIATANQGSEATYESGFVIDKFPISRPNLTFSTLTVSNMSPEDSSIYLCSVDISGNTEAFFGQGTRLTVV.

This chain uses TRBV12-3 or TRBV12-4 with TRBJ2-5; D not resolved. The CDR3 contains 13 residues. V dropped 2 bases and J dropped 2 bases, with 6 bases sitting between them. CDR3 bases: TGTGCCAGCAGTTTACCGGTACAAGAGACCCAGTACTTC. Translation: CASSLPVQETQYF.

The table lists this clonotype with many counts. The chain uses TRBV9 and TRBJ2-2; D remains unclear. The CDR3 runs 15 residues. Trimming removed 1 base from V and 2 bases from J, with 9 bases in between. Germline lookup yields CDR1 SGDLS and CDR2 YYNGEE. CDR3 sequence (DNA): TGTGCCAGCAGCGTATGGAGACTCAACACCGGGGAGCTGTTTTTT. As protein: CASSVWRLNTGELFF.

This clonotype was seen a few times. The chain has TRBV20-1 and TRBJ2-1; 10 nucleotides agree with TRBD2. V lost 2 bases and J lost 4; bases outside the gene matches: 8. Per the germline V gene, CDR1 is DFQATT and CDR2 is SNEGSKA (reference sequence). The CDR3 is 16 residues long. The CDR3 nucleotides are TGCAGTGCTAGACCCGGGACTAGCGAGCCGTACAATGAGCAGTTCTTC. It codes for CSARPGTSEPYNEQFF.

This clonotype appeared many times. This chain links TRBV24-1 with TRBJ1-2; D is unresolved. The length of the CDR3 is 11 residues. V gave up 0 bases and J gave up 8 bases, with 3 bases separating them. CDR1 and CDR2 from the germline V gene are KGHDR and SFDVKD. The CDR3 protein is CATSDLSGYTF. DNA for the CDR3: TGTGCCACCAGTGATTTGTCCGGCTACACCTTC.

This clonotype was counted at least ten times. The chain recombines TRBV6-5 with TRBJ1-4; D gene ambiguous. Germline V gene data show CDR1 as MNHEY and CDR2 as SVGAGI. Trimming left V 4 bases short and J 15 bases short, with 15 bases between. The CDR3 loop spans 12 amino acids. CDR3 nucleotides: TGTGCCAGCAGTTCGATTAATGAAGGAGTGTTTTTT. Encoded protein: CASSSINEGVFF.

V and J are TRBV12-3 or TRBV12-4 and TRBJ2-3; TRBD2 agrees at 8 bases. The CDR3 has 16 residues. V was pared by 2 bases and J by 4 bases, with 8 bases of the junction left unmatched. The CDR3 coding sequence is TGTGCCAGCAGTTTATTCCGGGAGGGCTGGGCAGATACGCAGTATTTT. This gives the protein CASSLFREGWADTQYF.

This clonotype was seen repeatedly, ten times or more. V gene TRBV5-5 combines with J gene TRBJ1-2; 7 bases line up with TRBD1. The V gene end was trimmed by 4 bases and the J gene end by 4 bases; junction bases not matched to a gene: 1. The CDR3 runs to 12 residues. Germline assignment: CDR1 SGHKS and CDR2 YYEKEE (reference sequence). In DNA, the CDR3 is TGTGCCAGCAGCCAGGGGGTCTATGGCTACACCTTC. Translated: CASSQGVYGYTF.

Concerning this clonotype: The junction does not match germline at one end; this may be a read error. This chain joins TRBV2 and TRBJ2-1; the D gene could be TRBD1 or TRBD2 (5 bases each). This CDR3 is 15 amino acids long. The germline V gene encodes CDR1 SNHLY and CDR2 FYNNEI. Written as DNA, the CDR3 is TGTGCCAGCAGTTACACCACGGGACGTAGCAATGAGCGGTTCTTC. Residues: CASSYTTGRSNERFF.

This clonotype showed up many times. The chain is built from TRBV18 and TRBJ1-5; D not certain. CDR1 KGHSH and CDR2 LQKENI come from the germline V gene. There are 13 residues in the CDR3. Trimming shortened V by 2 bases and J by 7 bases, and 9 bases separated the two germline ends. The CDR3 protein is CASSPDGEQPQHF. CDR3 coding DNA: TGTGCCAGCTCACCAGACGGGGAGCAGCCCCAGCATTTT.